The 23 T cell receptor beta chains below were found in one sample sequenced in a study of low-dose radiotherapy and immunotherapy resistance in tumors. Gene-specific TRAV and TRBV primers were used for first-strand cDNA, covering alpha and beta chains. The authors amplified TCRs for approximately 20 PCR cycles with a constant-region primer and a V-primer adapter. Using its own MiXCR run on the reads, TCRdb lists one record per CDR3 protein. The sample yields tens of thousands of distinct CDR3 sequences, more than 8.5% seen once. Time point indicated: before trial treatment. Sequenced material: PBMCs, taken before treatment. These TCRs come from a male donor with prostate cancer.

This clonotype was recorded many times. The CDR3 bases are TGTGCCAGCACAACCCAGGGGCCCTTGAACACTGAAGCTTTCTTT. It specifies CASTTQGPLNTEAFF. The J gene is TRBJ1-1, the V gene TRBV2; weak D call: TRBD1 (6 bases). Trimming pared 7 bases from V and 0 bases from J, leaving 15 bases between. The CDR3 totals 15 residues. Germline values: CDR1 SNHLY, CDR2 FYNNEI.

This clonotype has only a few counts. This rearrangement joins TRBV28 to TRBJ1-2; D not resolved. V lost 2 bases and J 8 bases, leaving 15 bases between the germline ends. The CDR3 has 14 residues. Germline CDR1 MDHEN, CDR2 SYDVKM. The CDR3 DNA reads as TGTGCCAGCAGTTTAGGGCCGGGATCGGGCGGCTACACCTTC. Amino acid sequence: CASSLGPGSGGYTF.

This clonotype is classed as medium-sized. The rearrangement joins TRBV28 to TRBJ2-3; no reliable D call. Germline loops: CDR1 MDHEN, CDR2 SYDVKM. V was pared by 5 bases and J by 0 bases, with 3 bases between. The CDR3 loop spans 12 amino acids. CDR3 coding DNA: TGTGCCAGCAGTCTCAGCACAGATACGCAGTATTTT. This sequence encodes CASSLSTDTQYF.

Ten or more counts support this clonotype. This chain uses TRBV28 with TRBJ1-1; the D gene is possibly TRBD1 (5 bases). Germline V lookup: CDR1 MDHEN, CDR2 SYDVKM. The CDR3 totals 12 residues. V shed 7 bases and J shed 2 bases, with 8 bases lying between them. CDR3 residues: CASKDSNTEAFF. In nucleotides, the CDR3 is TGTGCCAGCAAAGACAGCAACACTGAAGCTTTCTTT.

The sample holds many counts of this clonotype. The chain is built from TRBV19 and TRBJ1-5; TRBD1 might be the D (6 bases). Trimming left V 4 bases short and J 11 bases short, with 21 bases between. Germline V CDR1 and CDR2: LNHDA, SQIVND (reference sequence). The CDR3 length is 15 residues. DNA of the CDR3: TGTGCCAGTAGTACGAGGACAGTGGGGGATGGCTCCCAGCATTTT. It is translated as CASSTRTVGDGSQHF.

This clonotype has ten or more counts. In nucleotides, the CDR3 is TGTGCCTGGAGCCAGGGGGGCTACGAGCAGTACTTC. This gives the protein CAWSQGGYEQYF. V is TRBV30 and J is TRBJ2-7, with D perhaps TRBD1 (7 bases). This CDR3 has 12 residues. Germline loops: CDR1 GTSNPN, CDR2 SVGIG (reference sequence). The V end was cut by 3 bases, the J end by 3 bases, with 9 bases between.

This clonotype was seen many times. This chain uses TRBV12-3 or TRBV12-4 with TRBJ1-2; D is unresolved. V was shortened by 6 bases and J by 7 bases, with 24 bases between the two germline ends. The CDR3 loop spans 16 amino acids. CDR3 sequence: CASSPPFPGSQLGYTF. The CDR3 nucleotides are TGTGCCAGCAGCCCACCCTTTCCCGGGAGTCAACTTGGCTACACCTTC.

Note on this clonotype: A much larger clone is a single base away; this may be a read error. This sequence joins TRBV4-1 and TRBJ2-3; D gene ambiguous. Germline loops: CDR1 MGHRA, CDR2 YSYEKL. The CDR3 sequence is 14 residues long. Trimming pared 5 bases from V and 0 bases from J, leaving 9 bases between. CDR3 coding DNA: TGCGCCAGCAGCTTGTATAAGAGCACAGATACGCAGTATTTT. It specifies CASSLYKSTDTQYF.

This clonotype came up many times. This sequence joins TRBV4-3 and TRBJ2-2; D is unclear. CDR3 length: 17 amino acids. Trimming took off 0 bases at V and 4 bases at J, with 15 bases between the two ends. The germline gives CDR1 LGHNA, CDR2 YSLEER. Here the CDR3 reads CASSQDRQIVGTGELFF. The CDR3 region has the DNA TGCGCCAGCAGCCAAGATCGTCAGATAGTAGGCACCGGGGAGCTGTTTTTT.

This clonotype was recorded at least ten times. The J gene is TRBJ2-7, the V gene TRBV2; tentative D call: TRBD2 (5 bases). The CDR3 loop spans 16 amino acids. V lost 0 bases to trimming and J lost 2 bases, with 14 bases between them. Germline lookup yields CDR1 SNHLY and CDR2 FYNNEI. The DNA of the CDR3 is TGTGCCAGCAGTGAAGCGCCGGGGAGTCGTACCTACGAGCAGTACTTC. Translation: CASSEAPGSRTYEQYF.

The sample holds a few counts of this clonotype. This likely traces to a read error, being one base from a far larger clone. V and J are TRBV3-1 and TRBJ2-5, with TRBD1 as a possible D gene (6 bases). V gave up 4 bases and J gave up 11 bases, with 20 bases separating them. Germline assignment: CDR1 LGHDT and CDR2 YNNKEL (reference sequence). CDR3 length: 14 amino acids. The CDR3: CASSLWDTYNEQYF. DNA for the CDR3: TGTGCCAGCAGCCTGTGGGACACTTACAATGAGCAGTACTTC.

The gene calls are TRBV4-3 and TRBJ2-1; D gene uncertain. CDR3 size: 14 residues. CDR1 and CDR2 (germline): LGHNA, YSLEER. V lost 0 bases and J lost 10, with 13 bases in between. CDR3 DNA: TGCGCCAGCAGCCAAGATAAAGCTGCCGGAGAGCAGTTCTTC. Protein product: CASSQDKAAGEQFF.

This clonotype was picked up many times. The chain links TRBV4-2 to TRBJ2-2; D not certain. This CDR3 comprises 15 residues. Germline V gives CDR1 LGHNA, CDR2 YNFKEQ. Trimming removed 1 base from V and 9 bases from J, with 15 bases in between. DNA of the CDR3: TGTGCCAGCAGCCAAGTGGGGTATGCCTCCCGGGAGCTGTTTTTT. Encoded protein: CASSQVGYASRELFF.

This clonotype was seen many times. The rearrangement links TRBV20-1 to TRBJ1-1; no reliable D call. V dropped 5 bases and J dropped 11 bases, with 9 bases sitting between them. The CDR3 extends over 9 amino acids. Germline V gene lookup returns CDR1 DFQATT and CDR2 SNEGSKA (reference sequence). For the CDR3, the DNA is TGCAGTGCTCAAATAAGGGCTTTCTTT. It yields the protein CSAQIRAFF.

This clonotype showed up many times. The chain couples TRBV5-8 to TRBJ2-5; 14 bases align to TRBD2. CDR1 and CDR2 (germline): SGHTS, YDEGEE. The trim removed 4 bases at V and 4 bases at J, leaving 9 bases unmatched. This CDR3 comprises 17 residues. DNA for the CDR3: TGTGCCAGCAGCCAGGGGACTAGCGGGAGTATGGGAGAGACCCAGTACTTC. Protein: CASSQGTSGSMGETQYF.

A note on this clonotype: A much larger clone differs by one base, so this may be a read error. This rearrangement joins TRBV27 to TRBJ2-1; D gene uncertain. Per the germline V gene, CDR1 is MNHEY and CDR2 is SMNVEV (reference sequence). The CDR3 is made up of 15 amino acids. Trimming took off 5 bases at V and 3 bases at J, with 14 bases between the two ends. The CDR3 sequence is CASSARSPNYNEQFF. The CDR3 DNA reads TGTGCCAGCAGTGCCAGGTCTCCTAACTACAATGAGCAGTTCTTC.

This clonotype was seen only a few times. This chain links TRBV27 with TRBJ1-6, with D hard to call. In germline, CDR1 is MNHEY, CDR2 SMNVEV (reference sequence). The CDR3 sequence is 14 residues long. V was clipped by 4 bases and J by 7 bases, with 11 bases between them. The CDR3 region has the DNA TGTGCCAGCAGTTCCTGGACCACCAATTCACCCCTCCACTTT. Translation gives CASSSWTTNSPLHF.

This clonotype has ten or more counts. This chain links TRBV28 with TRBJ2-3; 9 bases match TRBD1. The V gene end was trimmed by 5 bases and the J gene end by 0 bases; junction bases not matched to a gene: 12. The CDR3 covers 18 residues. The germline CDR1 and CDR2 sequences are MDHEN and SYDVKM. In nucleotides, the CDR3 is TGTGCCAGCAGTGCCCCGGGACAGGGTTTTACCAGCACAGATACGCAGTATTTT. Protein: CASSAPGQGFTSTDTQYF.

This clonotype was recorded many times. The J gene is TRBJ2-2, the V gene TRBV19, with 8 bases that match TRBD2. V lost 4 bases and J lost 4; bases outside the gene matches: 5. Germline-derived CDR1 and CDR2 are LNHDA and SQIVND (reference sequence). The CDR3 is 15 residues long. This CDR3 reads CASSTGLAVTGELFF. The DNA for the CDR3 is TGTGCCAGTAGTACCGGACTAGCTGTCACCGGGGAGCTGTTTTTT.

This clonotype turned up a few times. Written as DNA, the CDR3 is TGTGCCAGCAGTGAACTGCGGGAGGGGGGCGAGCAGTACTTC. Its translation is CASSELREGGEQYF. The V and J genes are TRBV2 and TRBJ2-7, with 9 nucleotides matching TRBD2. The germline CDR1 and CDR2 sequences are SNHLY and FYNNEI. V dropped 2 bases and J dropped 6; count of bases not matched to a gene: 5. The CDR3 sequence is 14 residues long.

This clonotype came up many times. The chain employs TRBV2 and TRBJ2-2; 9 bases are shared with TRBD2. The CDR3 runs 15 residues. Losses at the gene ends were 10 bases for V and 0 bases for J; bases not matched to a gene: 6. The V gene's germline CDR1 is SNHLY and CDR2 FYNNEI. The chain's CDR3 is CATKAGGTNTGELFF. CDR3 DNA: TGTGCCACAAAAGCGGGGGGTACGAACACCGGGGAGCTGTTTTTT.

The chain recombines TRBV28 with TRBJ2-3; 7 bases are a match to TRBD1. The CDR3 is 13 amino acids. Trimming cost V 6 bases and J 10 bases; bases outside gene matches: 10. Germline V lookup: CDR1 MDHEN, CDR2 SYDVKM. The CDR3 DNA reads as TGTGCCAGCAGCGTGACCCGGGACAGCGCGCAGTATTTT. Its translation: CASSVTRDSAQYF.

In this sample, this clonotype turned up many times. This sequence joins TRBV20-1 and TRBJ2-1, with 10 bases aligning to TRBD2. Germline V gives CDR1 DFQATT, CDR2 SNEGSKA (reference sequence). This CDR3 contains 15 residues. The V gene end was trimmed by 0 bases and the J gene end by 8 bases; junction bases not matched to a gene: 7. CDR3: CSARDRLAGVYEQFF. In DNA form, the CDR3 reads TGCAGTGCTAGAGATCGGCTAGCGGGAGTCTATGAGCAGTTCTTC.